This is a list of T cell receptor beta chains from one sample in a study of technical replicates of blood from a few donors. TCRdb's copy holds only in-frame clones and misses some; the assay was immunoSEQ multiplex PCR. The sample contains 64,000 or so clones, approximately 86% of which appear only once. Sequencing input: PBMCs. These receptors originate from a human donor in good health. Some clones in this sample may be carry-over from other donors' samples. Both conserved end residues are part of each CDR3.

TRBJ2-7	TRBV7-9	CASSRDRGREQYF
TRBJ2-1	TRBV7-9	CASSLNLGTSYEQFF
TRBJ2-1	TRBV6-6	CASSTQGNEQFF
TRBJ2-2	TRBV7-6	CASSGRPGAGELFF
TRBJ2-1	TRBV20-1	CSASRQREQFF
TRBJ2-5	TRBV29-1	CSVEQGAAETQYF
TRBJ1-6	TRBV10-2	CASSEWTGNSPLHF
TRBJ2-7	TRBV18	CASSPLSTGTREQYF
TRBJ1-1	TRBV7-2	CASFLGTGFPEAFF
TRBJ1-2	TRBV5-4	CASSWGDRPNYGYTF
TRBJ2-5	TRBV27	CASSLLGTDPETQYF
TRBJ1-1	TRBV5-1	CASSSEDRVAEAFF
TRBJ2-3	TRBV7-9	CASSSREGRDTQYF
TRBJ1-2	TRBV2	CASRTGGGGYTF
TRBJ2-3	TRBV2	CASSEGGTDTQYF
TRBJ2-2	TRBV9	CASSVVPGTGELFF
TRBJ1-5	TRBV7-2	CASSQQRNQPQHF
TRBJ2-7	TRBV5-6	CASSRKVGYAVFYEQYF
TRBJ2-5	TRBV5-4	CASSRGLAGVQETQYF
TRBJ1-6	TRBV27	CASSFSSSYNSPLHF
TRBJ1-2	TRBV9	CASSVGQGWNYGYTF
TRBJ2-7	TRBV5-1	CASSSGTVHYYEQYF
TRBJ1-4	TRBV7-2	CASSLGQTGTNEKLFF
TRBJ1-1	TRBV27	CATQGAGGTEAFF
TRBJ1-6	TRBV30	CAWGQGYNSPLHF
TRBJ2-6	TRBV30	CAWSLTGSGANVLTF